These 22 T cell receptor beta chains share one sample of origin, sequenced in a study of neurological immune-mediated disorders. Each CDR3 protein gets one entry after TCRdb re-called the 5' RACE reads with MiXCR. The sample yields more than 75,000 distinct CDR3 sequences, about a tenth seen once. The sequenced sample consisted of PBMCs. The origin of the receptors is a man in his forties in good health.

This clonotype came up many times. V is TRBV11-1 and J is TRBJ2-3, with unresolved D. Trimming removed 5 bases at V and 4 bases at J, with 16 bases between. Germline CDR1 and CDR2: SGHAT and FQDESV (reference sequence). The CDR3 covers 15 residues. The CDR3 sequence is CASSPDNPRADTQYF. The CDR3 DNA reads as TGTGCCAGCAGCCCCGACAACCCTCGAGCAGATACGCAGTATTTT.

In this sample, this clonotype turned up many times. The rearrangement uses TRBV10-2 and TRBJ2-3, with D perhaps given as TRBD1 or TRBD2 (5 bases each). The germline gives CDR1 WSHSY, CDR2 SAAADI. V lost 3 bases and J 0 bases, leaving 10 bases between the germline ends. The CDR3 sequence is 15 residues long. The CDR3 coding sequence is TGCGCCAGCAGTGAAAGAGGGGACAGCACAGATACGCAGTATTTT. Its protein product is CASSERGDSTDTQYF.

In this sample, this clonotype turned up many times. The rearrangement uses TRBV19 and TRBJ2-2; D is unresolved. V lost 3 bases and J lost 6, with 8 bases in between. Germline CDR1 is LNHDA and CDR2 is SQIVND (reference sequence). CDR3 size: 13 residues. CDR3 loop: CASSMLPAGELFF. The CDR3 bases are TGTGCCAGTAGTATGCTTCCCGCCGGGGAGCTGTTTTTT.

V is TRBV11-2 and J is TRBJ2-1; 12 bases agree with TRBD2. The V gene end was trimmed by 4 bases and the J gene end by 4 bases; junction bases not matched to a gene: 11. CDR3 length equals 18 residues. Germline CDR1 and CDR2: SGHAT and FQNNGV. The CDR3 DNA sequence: TGTGCCAGCAGCTCGACCTTACTAGCGGGGGGCTCGTACAATGAGCAGTTCTTC. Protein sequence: CASSSTLLAGGSYNEQFF.

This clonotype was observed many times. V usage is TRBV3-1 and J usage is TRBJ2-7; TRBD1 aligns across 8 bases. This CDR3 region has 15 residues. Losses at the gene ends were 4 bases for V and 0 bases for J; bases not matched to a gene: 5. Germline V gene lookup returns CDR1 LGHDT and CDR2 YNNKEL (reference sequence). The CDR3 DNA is TGTGCCAGCAGCCGGGCGGGACAGGCCTCCTACGAGCAGTACTTC. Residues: CASSRAGQASYEQYF.

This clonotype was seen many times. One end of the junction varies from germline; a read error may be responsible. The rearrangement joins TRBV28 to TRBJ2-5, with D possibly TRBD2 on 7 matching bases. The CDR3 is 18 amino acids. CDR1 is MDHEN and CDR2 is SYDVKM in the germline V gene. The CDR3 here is CASRTTGTQGGPLEAQYF. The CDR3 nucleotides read TGTGCCAGCAGGACTACAGGGACCCAGGGAGGGCCGTTAGAGGCCCAGTACTTC.

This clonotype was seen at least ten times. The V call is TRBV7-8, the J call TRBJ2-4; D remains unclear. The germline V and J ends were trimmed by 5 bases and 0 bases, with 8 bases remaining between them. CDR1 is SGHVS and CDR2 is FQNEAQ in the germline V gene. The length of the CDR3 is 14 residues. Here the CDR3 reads CASSRELAKNIQYF. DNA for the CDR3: TGTGCCAGCAGCCGCGAACTAGCCAAAAACATTCAGTACTTC.

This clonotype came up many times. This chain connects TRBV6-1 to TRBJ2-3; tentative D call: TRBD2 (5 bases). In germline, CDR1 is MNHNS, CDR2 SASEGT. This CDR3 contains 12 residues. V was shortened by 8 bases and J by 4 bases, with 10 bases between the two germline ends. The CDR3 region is CASGPRADTQYF. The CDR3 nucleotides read TGTGCCAGCGGCCCGCGGGCAGATACGCAGTATTTT.

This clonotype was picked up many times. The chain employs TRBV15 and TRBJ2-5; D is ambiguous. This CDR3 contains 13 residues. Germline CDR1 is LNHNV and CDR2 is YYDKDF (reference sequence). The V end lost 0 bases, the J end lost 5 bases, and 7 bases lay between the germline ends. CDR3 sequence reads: CATSRDLTETQYF. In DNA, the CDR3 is TGTGCCACCAGCAGAGATTTAACCGAGACCCAGTACTTC.

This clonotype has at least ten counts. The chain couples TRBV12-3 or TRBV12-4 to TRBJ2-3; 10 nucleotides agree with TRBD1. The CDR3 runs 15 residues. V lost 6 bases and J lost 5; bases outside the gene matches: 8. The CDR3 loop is CASSPAGTGVDTQYF. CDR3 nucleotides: TGTGCCAGCAGCCCTGCCGGGACAGGGGTAGATACGCAGTATTTT.

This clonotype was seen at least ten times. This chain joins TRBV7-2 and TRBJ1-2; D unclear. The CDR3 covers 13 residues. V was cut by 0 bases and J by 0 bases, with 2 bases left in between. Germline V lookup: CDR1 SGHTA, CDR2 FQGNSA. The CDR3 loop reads CASSLAANYGYTF. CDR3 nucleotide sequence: TGTGCCAGCAGCTTAGCGGCTAACTATGGCTACACCTTC.

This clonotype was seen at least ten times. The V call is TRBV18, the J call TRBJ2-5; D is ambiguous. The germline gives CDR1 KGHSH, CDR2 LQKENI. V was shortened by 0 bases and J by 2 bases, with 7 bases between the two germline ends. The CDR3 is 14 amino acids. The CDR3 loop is CASSPPSQQETQYF. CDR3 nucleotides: TGTGCCAGCTCACCACCGTCTCAGCAAGAGACCCAGTACTTC. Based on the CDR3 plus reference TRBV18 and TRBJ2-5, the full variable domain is NAGVMQNPRHLVRRRGQEARLRCSPMKGHSHVYWYRQLPEEGLKFMVYLQKENIIDESGMPKERFSAEFPKEGPSILRIQQVVRGDSAAYFCASSPPSQQETQYFGPGTRLLVL.

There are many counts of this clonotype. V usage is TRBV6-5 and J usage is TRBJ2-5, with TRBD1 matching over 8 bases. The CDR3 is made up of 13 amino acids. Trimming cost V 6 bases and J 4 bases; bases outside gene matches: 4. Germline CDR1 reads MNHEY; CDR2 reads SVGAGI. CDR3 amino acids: CASRQGAVETQYF. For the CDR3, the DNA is TGTGCCAGCAGGCAGGGGGCGGTAGAGACCCAGTACTTC.

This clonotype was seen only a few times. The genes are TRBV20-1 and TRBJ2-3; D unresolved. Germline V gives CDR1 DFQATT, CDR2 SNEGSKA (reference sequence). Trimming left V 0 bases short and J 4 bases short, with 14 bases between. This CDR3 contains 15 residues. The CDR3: CSARDRVSWADTQYF. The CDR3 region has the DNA TGCAGTGCTAGAGATCGCGTCAGTTGGGCAGATACGCAGTATTTT.

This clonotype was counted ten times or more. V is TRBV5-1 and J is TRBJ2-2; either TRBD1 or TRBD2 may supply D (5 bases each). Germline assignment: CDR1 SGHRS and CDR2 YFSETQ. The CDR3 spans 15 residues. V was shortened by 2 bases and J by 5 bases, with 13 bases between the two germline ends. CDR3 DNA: TGCGCCAGCAGCTTCCGGGACCCCCTAACCGGGGAGCTGTTTTTT. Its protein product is CASSFRDPLTGELFF.

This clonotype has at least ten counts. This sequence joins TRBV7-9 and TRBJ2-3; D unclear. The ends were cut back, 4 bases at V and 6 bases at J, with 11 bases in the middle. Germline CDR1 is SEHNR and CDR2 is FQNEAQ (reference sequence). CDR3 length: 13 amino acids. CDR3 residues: CASSSRSGDTQYF. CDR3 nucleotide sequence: TGTGCCAGCAGCTCGAGGTCCGGGGATACGCAGTATTTT.

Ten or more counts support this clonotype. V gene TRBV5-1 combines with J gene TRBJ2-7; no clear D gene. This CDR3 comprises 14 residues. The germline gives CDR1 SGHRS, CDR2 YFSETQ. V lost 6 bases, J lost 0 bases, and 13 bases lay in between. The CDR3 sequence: CASTRTASSYEQYF. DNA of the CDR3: TGCGCCAGCACGAGGACGGCGAGCTCCTACGAGCAGTACTTC.

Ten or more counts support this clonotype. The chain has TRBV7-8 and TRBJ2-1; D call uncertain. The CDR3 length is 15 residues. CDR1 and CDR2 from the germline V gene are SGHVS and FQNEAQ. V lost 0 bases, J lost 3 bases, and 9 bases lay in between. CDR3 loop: CASSLATSYYNEQFF. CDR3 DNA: TGTGCCAGCAGCTTAGCGACTTCATACTACAATGAGCAGTTCTTC.

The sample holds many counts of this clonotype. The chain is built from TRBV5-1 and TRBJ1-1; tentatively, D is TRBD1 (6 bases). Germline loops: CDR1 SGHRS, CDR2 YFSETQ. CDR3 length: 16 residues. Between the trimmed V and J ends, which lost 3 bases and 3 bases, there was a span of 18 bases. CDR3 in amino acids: CASSSSAGGADTEAFF. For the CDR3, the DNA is TGCGCCAGCAGCTCCTCGGCGGGGGGCGCGGACACTGAAGCTTTCTTT. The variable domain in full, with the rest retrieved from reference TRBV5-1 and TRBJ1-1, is KAGVTQTPRYLIKTRGQQVTLSCSPISGHRSVSWYQQTPGQGLQFLFEYFSETQRNKGNFPGRFSGRQFSNSRSEMNVSTLELGDSALYLCASSSSAGGADTEAFFGQGTRLTVV.

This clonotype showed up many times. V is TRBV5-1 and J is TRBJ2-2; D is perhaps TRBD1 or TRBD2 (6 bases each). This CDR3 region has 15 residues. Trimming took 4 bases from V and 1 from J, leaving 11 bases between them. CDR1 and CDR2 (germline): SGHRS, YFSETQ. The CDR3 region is CASSSAGQNTGELFF. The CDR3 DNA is TGCGCCAGCAGCAGCGCGGGACAGAACACCGGGGAGCTGTTTTTT. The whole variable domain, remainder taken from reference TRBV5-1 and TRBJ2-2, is KAGVTQTPRYLIKTRGQQVTLSCSPISGHRSVSWYQQTPGQGLQFLFEYFSETQRNKGNFPGRFSGRQFSNSRSEMNVSTLELGDSALYLCASSSAGQNTGELFFGEGSRLTVL.

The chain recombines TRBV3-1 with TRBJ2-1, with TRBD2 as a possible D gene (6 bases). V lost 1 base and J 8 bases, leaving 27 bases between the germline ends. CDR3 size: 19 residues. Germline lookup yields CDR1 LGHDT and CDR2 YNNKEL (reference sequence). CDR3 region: CASSQALRLVGGIADEQFF. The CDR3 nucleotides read TGTGCCAGCAGCCAAGCACTCAGACTAGTGGGAGGAATAGCTGATGAGCAGTTCTTC.

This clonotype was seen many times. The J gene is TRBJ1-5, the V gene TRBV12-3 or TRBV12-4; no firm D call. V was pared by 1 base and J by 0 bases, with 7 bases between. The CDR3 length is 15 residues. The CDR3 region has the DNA TGTGCCAGCAGTTTAGACAGATATAGCAATCAGCCCCAGCATTTT. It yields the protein CASSLDRYSNQPQHF.